This T cell receptor beta chain was captured in a study of graft-versus-host responses after intestinal transplantation. Notes on the study in general: GvH clones were found in recipient marrow; some appeared first in ileum or blood.

Note on this clone: Its antigen is currently unknown.

Only in-frame clones appear in the TCRdb table, and some are missing; sequencing was by immunoSEQ multiplex PCR. The data show tens of thousands of clones, about 90% seen once. The germline V and J ends were trimmed by 9 bases and 4 bases, with 10 bases remaining between them. CDR1 is SGHVS and CDR2 is FNYEAQ in the germline V gene. The CDR3 is 12 amino acids. This TCR was sampled from a human donor who received an intestinal transplant. Sequences were derived from unstimulated CD8+ T cells sorted from spleen or lymph node cells, sampled before intestinal transplant. The gene calls are TRBV7-6 and TRBJ1-3; tentatively, D is TRBD1 (5 bases). CDR3 in DNA: TGTGCCAGTAGGGGTTTCGGAAACACCATATATTTT. Its translation is CASRGFGNTIYF.